The present T cell receptor (beta chain) was sequenced within a study of CD8 T cells in ankylosing spondylitis. Per the germline V gene, CDR1 is SGHDT and CDR2 is YYEEEE. This CDR3 has 15 residues. Trimming cost V 5 bases and J 9 bases, with 21 bases left between them. From the 5' RACE reads, TCRdb called clonotypes with MiXCR, one entry per CDR3 protein. The sample holds 350,000 to 450,000 distinct CDR3 sequences; roughly 25% are singletons and the top ten take about 0.92%. Overall study findings and caveats: A motif of roughly 8 highly homologous TCR beta variants was seen as apparently characteristic of ankylosing spondylitis blood.

This clonotype showed up many times. Its specificity is not known. This chain links TRBV5-6 with TRBJ1-5, with TRBD1 as a possible D gene (6 bases). The sequenced sample consisted of blood, either unsorted or a sorted T cell fraction (not recorded which). The receptor's source is a male donor with ankylosing spondylitis. As DNA, the CDR3 is TGTGCCAGCAGTCCCGGGGGGCCAGGTTCTCGGCCCCAGCATTTT. It encodes CASSPGGPGSRPQHF. Complete variable domain (other parts from reference TRBV5-6 and TRBJ1-5): DAGVTQSPTHLIKTRGQQVTLRCSPKSGHDTVSWYQQALGQGPQFIFQYYEEEERQRGNFPDRFSGHQFPNYSSELNVNALLLGDSALYLCASSPGGPGSRPQHFGDGTRLSIL.